The source of this T cell receptor beta chain is a study of PD-L1 blockade in urothelial cancer. Time point described: peripheral blood 6 weeks after treatment start. The data were produced by immunoSEQ multiplex PCR, yet TCRdb's version contains in-frame clones alone and is incomplete. The sample records about 120,000 clones, approximately 90% being singletons. Per germline, CDR1 SGHRS and CDR2 YFSETQ. This CDR3 region has 13 residues. With 3 bases removed from V and 3 bases from J, the gap between germline ends came to 10 bases. The sample consisted of PBMCs, taken around atezolizumab (anti-PD-L1) treatment. The sequence derives from a man aged 55 to 70 with urothelial cancer. This sequence joins TRBV5-1 and TRBJ2-7; D perhaps matches TRBD1 (5 bases). The CDR3 DNA is TGCGCCAGCAGCTCCGACAGATTCTACGAGCAGTACTTC. Translation gives CASSSDRFYEQYF.